A single sample is the source of the 27 T cell receptor beta chains below, sequenced in a study of OX40 agonist ivuxolimab in advanced cancers. Only in-frame clones appear in the TCRdb table, and some are missing; sequencing was by immunoSEQ multiplex PCR. Altogether around 40,000 clones are present, less than 85% being singletons, with the ten largest covering 15% to 20%. The source was CD4+ or CD8+ T cells sorted from blood, collected in a trial of the OX40 agonist ivuxolimab. These receptors came from an adult with an advanced solid tumor such as melanoma, head and neck, liver or kidney cancer.

This chain uses TRBV5-5 with TRBJ1-1; D might be TRBD1 (5 bases). Trimming pared 3 bases from V and 3 bases from J, leaving 9 bases between. Germline V CDR1 and CDR2: SGHKS, YYEKEE (reference sequence). The CDR3 spans 13 residues. The DNA of the CDR3 is TGTGCCAGCAGCTGGGGACTTTACACTGAAGCTTTCTTT. Residues: CASSWGLYTEAFF.

The chain is built from TRBV29-1 and TRBJ2-1; the D gene is possibly TRBD1 (5 bases). V lost 4 bases and J lost 8, with 12 bases in between. CDR1 SQVTM and CDR2 ANQGSEA come from the germline V gene. The CDR3 length is 12 residues. CDR3 in DNA: TGCAGCGTTGCGGCGATAGGGGATGAGCAGTTCTTC. Translated: CSVAAIGDEQFF.

In its sample, this clone was seen a few times. CDR3 DNA: TGCGCCAGCAGTGGGACAGATGACGGGAGGAGTCTGGACGAGCAGTACTTC. This gives the protein CASSGTDDGRSLDEQYF. The chain is built from TRBV4-1 and TRBJ2-7; tentatively, D is TRBD1 or TRBD2 (7 bases each). Germline CDR1 is MGHRA and CDR2 is YSYEKL. V was trimmed by 6 bases and J by 5 bases, leaving 26 bases between them. The CDR3 loop spans 17 amino acids.

The genes are TRBV13 and TRBJ2-5; 9 nucleotides align to TRBD2. The germline CDR1 and CDR2 sequences are PRHDT and FYEKMQ (reference sequence). CDR3 length: 15 residues. V shed 5 bases and J 1 base; nucleotides not matched to a gene: 5. The CDR3 sequence is CASSATTSGQETQYF. DNA of the CDR3: TGTGCCAGCAGCGCCACGACTAGCGGCCAAGAGACCCAGTACTTC.

V and J are TRBV29-1 and TRBJ2-1, with TRBD1 matching over 7 bases. Germline lookup yields CDR1 SQVTM and CDR2 ANQGSEA. The CDR3 runs to 13 residues. Trimming took 6 bases from V and 5 from J; bases not matched to a gene: 7. The CDR3 here is CSVTEQGNNEQFF. Written as DNA, the CDR3 is TGCAGCGTAACGGAACAGGGGAACAATGAGCAGTTCTTC.

This clone was detected a few times. The chain employs TRBV7-6 and TRBJ2-7; 9 positions match TRBD1. V was clipped by 5 bases and J by 9 bases; unmatched bases: 11. The CDR3 has 14 amino acids. Germline assignment: CDR1 SGHVS and CDR2 FNYEAQ. The CDR3 is CASSTTGDREGQYF. The CDR3 DNA reads as TGTGCCAGCAGCACCACCGGGGACAGGGAAGGGCAGTACTTC.

J is TRBJ2-3 and V is TRBV4-2; no definite D call. The CDR3 consists of 17 residues. The V and J ends lost 4 bases and 4 bases respectively, with 21 bases between them. Germline loops: CDR1 LGHNA, CDR2 YNFKEQ. CDR3 nucleotides: TGTGCCAGCAGCCCCCCTAGGGCCCCCCCCGTTCCAGATACGCAGTATTTT. This codes for CASSPPRAPPVPDTQYF.

The chain joins TRBV28 to TRBJ1-2; no reliable D call. Germline CDR1 MDHEN, CDR2 SYDVKM. This CDR3 region has 13 residues. V lost 2 bases to trimming and J lost 1 base, with 5 bases between them. The CDR3 region is CASSLTVNYGYTF. CDR3 DNA: TGTGCCAGCAGTTTAACGGTTAACTATGGCTACACCTTC.

The J gene is TRBJ1-1, the V gene TRBV9; D is unresolved. CDR1 SGDLS and CDR2 YYNGEE come from the germline V gene. Trimming shortened V by 4 bases and J by 8 bases, and 12 bases separated the two germline ends. The CDR3 has 12 residues. The DNA for the CDR3 is TGTGCCAGCAGCCCCCTAGTCCAAGAAGCTTTCTTT. It yields the protein CASSPLVQEAFF.

The J gene is TRBJ2-1, the V gene TRBV4-1; 10 nucleotides line up with TRBD2. This CDR3 comprises 14 residues. CDR1 and CDR2 (germline): MGHRA, YSYEKL. Trimming took 5 bases from V and 4 from J; bases not matched to a gene: 2. The CDR3 sequence is CASSGLADYNEQFF. The CDR3 DNA reads TGCGCCAGCAGCGGACTAGCGGATTACAATGAGCAGTTCTTC.

The chain links TRBV4-1 to TRBJ1-5; D gene uncertain. The CDR3 runs to 18 residues. Germline CDR1 reads MGHRA; CDR2 reads YSYEKL. Trimming removed 1 base at V and 0 bases at J, with 16 bases between. This chain's CDR3 is CASSQGPEYAYSNQPQHF. CDR3 DNA: TGCGCCAGCAGCCAAGGACCAGAGTACGCATATAGCAATCAGCCCCAGCATTTT.

The V and J genes are TRBV4-3 and TRBJ2-5; maybe TRBD1 (6 bases). The end of the DNA aligns better with TRBJ2-7, so the J call may be wrong. Germline V gene sequence: CDR1 LGHNA, CDR2 YSLEER. The CDR3 extends over 14 amino acids. The CDR3 sequence is CASSQFTGPYEQYF. The CDR3 region has the DNA TGCGCCAGCAGCCAATTTACAGGGCCCTACGAGCAGTACTTC.

V gene TRBV19 combines with J gene TRBJ2-5; 9 bases align to TRBD2. With V trimmed by 7 bases and J by 5 bases, 11 bases remained unmatched. CDR1 and CDR2 (germline): LNHDA, SQIVND (reference sequence). The length of the CDR3 is 15 residues. CDR3 residues: CASTPAGGARETQYF. For the CDR3, the DNA is TGTGCCAGTACCCCCGCGGGGGGGGCGCGCGAGACCCAGTACTTC. The variable domain in full, with the rest retrieved from reference TRBV19 and TRBJ2-5, is DGGITQSPKYLFRKEGQNVTLSCEQNLNHDAMYWYRQDPGQGLRLIYYSQIVNDFQKGDIAEGYSVSREKKESFPLTVTSAQKNPTAFYLCASTPAGGARETQYFGPGTRLLVL.

This sequence joins TRBV4-2 and TRBJ1-1; D remains unclear. The CDR3 extends over 12 amino acids. The germline V gene encodes CDR1 LGHNA and CDR2 YNFKEQ. Trimming took off 4 bases at V and 3 bases at J, with 6 bases between the two ends. The CDR3: CASSRADTEAFF. The CDR3 DNA follows: TGTGCCAGCAGCCGGGCCGACACTGAAGCTTTCTTT.

V gene TRBV15 combines with J gene TRBJ1-1; the D is unclear. CDR1 LNHNV and CDR2 YYDKDF come from the germline V gene (reference sequence). The CDR3 spans 14 residues. Trimming took off 2 bases at V and 0 bases at J, with 7 bases between the two ends. Written as DNA, the CDR3 is TGTGCCACCAGCAGATCCAGTCTGAACACTGAAGCTTTCTTT. It yields the protein CATSRSSLNTEAFF.

Sample share makes this clone medium-sized. V usage is TRBV28 and J usage is TRBJ2-7; a weak D match, TRBD2 (5 bases). The V end was cut by 3 bases, the J end by 6 bases, with 9 bases between. From germline, CDR1 is MDHEN and CDR2 SYDVKM. This CDR3 is built from 12 residues. The CDR3 nucleotides are TGTGCCAGCAGTTTCGGCGGGCCCGAGCAGTACTTC. The encoded protein is CASSFGGPEQYF.

CDR3 sequence reads: CASTWTGFSYNEQFF. Written as DNA, the CDR3 is TGTGCCAGCACCTGGACAGGGTTCTCCTACAATGAGCAGTTCTTC. This chain links TRBV27 with TRBJ2-1; 8 bases line up with TRBD1. J was trimmed by 0 bases and V by 7 bases; bases with no gene match: 5. Germline assignment: CDR1 MNHEY and CDR2 SMNVEV (reference sequence). The length of the CDR3 is 15 residues.

The chain combines TRBV7-6 with TRBJ2-3; a possible D gene is TRBD2 (6 bases). Trimming stripped 1 base from V and 9 bases from J, with 17 bases between. CDR1 is SGHVS and CDR2 is FNYEAQ in the germline V gene. The CDR3 is made up of 15 amino acids. CDR3 nucleotides: TGTGCCAGCAGCTTAGTCTTGGCCGCGGGGAACACGCAGTATTTT. This sequence encodes CASSLVLAAGNTQYF.

This clone showed up just a few times. The V call is TRBV11-2, the J call TRBJ1-2, with D hard to call. This CDR3 spans 12 amino acids. Trimming took 2 bases from V and 4 from J, leaving 5 bases between them. Germline CDR1 SGHAT, CDR2 FQNNGV. CDR3 amino acids: CASSLRGYGYTF. The CDR3 coding sequence is TGTGCCAGCAGCTTACGCGGCTATGGCTACACCTTC.

This clone appeared many times. The DNA for the CDR3 is TGTGCCAGCAGCTGGGCGAGGGTGAACACTGAAGCTTTCTTT. Protein product: CASSWARVNTEAFF. The genes are TRBV6-5 and TRBJ1-1; no clear D gene. The V gene's germline CDR1 is MNHEY and CDR2 SVGAGI. This CDR3 is 14 amino acids long. The ends were cut back, 6 bases at V and 0 bases at J, with 11 bases in the middle.

V gene TRBV6-5 combines with J gene TRBJ1-2; weak D call: TRBD1 (6 bases). The CDR3 length is 15 residues. The V end lost 2 bases, the J end lost 8 bases, and 18 bases lay between the germline ends. CDR1 and CDR2 from the germline V gene are MNHEY and SVGAGI. The CDR3 nucleotides read TGTGCCAGCAGTTACCAAGGGGGGGCGTTGGAGGGCTACACCTTC. Translating gives CASSYQGGALEGYTF.

The J gene is TRBJ2-1, the V gene TRBV11-2; the match to TRBD2 covers 12 bases. Germline V CDR1 and CDR2: SGHAT, FQNNGV. V was pared by 6 bases and J by 5 bases, with 2 bases of the junction left unmatched. The CDR3 length is 14 residues. The DNA of the CDR3 is TGTGCCAGCAGACCTAGCGGGGGGGACAATGAGCAGTTCTTC. The encoded protein is CASRPSGGDNEQFF.

This chain links TRBV19 with TRBJ2-2, with D unclear. Germline CDR1 is LNHDA and CDR2 is SQIVND (reference sequence). The V end was cut by 3 bases, the J end by 5 bases, with 10 bases between. The CDR3 length is 14 residues. The CDR3 DNA reads as TGTGCCAGTAGTATTGGTCTGAAAACCGGGGAGCTGTTTTTT. The encoded protein is CASSIGLKTGELFF.

V usage is TRBV7-8 and J usage is TRBJ2-2, with D hard to call. Germline CDR1 is SGHVS and CDR2 is FQNEAQ. Between the trimmed V and J ends, which lost 2 bases and 0 bases, there was a span of 16 bases. The CDR3 is made up of 18 amino acids. CDR3 residues: CASSLRSHTLANTGELFF. CDR3 nucleotides: TGTGCCAGCAGCTTACGGTCCCACACCCTCGCGAACACCGGGGAGCTGTTTTTT.

The chain employs TRBV4-3 and TRBJ2-2, with D perhaps matching TRBD1 (8 bases). The germline V and J ends were trimmed by 3 bases and 5 bases, with 19 bases remaining between them. Germline loops: CDR1 LGHNA, CDR2 YSLEER. CDR3 length equals 17 residues. In DNA, the CDR3 is TGCGCCAGCAGCCACTGGTACAGGGGGGGTTGGACCGGGGAGCTGTTTTTT. Its protein is CASSHWYRGGWTGELFF.

The chain joins TRBV11-2 to TRBJ2-5; TRBD2 aligns across 7 bases. The CDR3 is made up of 15 amino acids. Germline CDR1 reads SGHAT; CDR2 reads FQNNGV. Trimming took 2 bases from V and 9 from J; bases not matched to a gene: 12. The CDR3 sequence is CASSLIRGDPSAQYF. The CDR3 region has the DNA TGTGCCAGCAGCTTAATCCGGGGGGACCCCTCGGCCCAGTACTTC. Full variable domain (outside the CDR3, taken from reference TRBV11-2 and TRBJ2-5): EAGVAQSPRYKIIEKRQSVAFWCNPISGHATLYWYQQILGQGPKLLIQFQNNGVVDDSQLPKDRFSAERLKGVDSTLKIQPAKLEDSAVYLCASSLIRGDPSAQYFGPGTRLLVL.

The chain links TRBV28 to TRBJ2-7; D gene uncertain. Deletions cut 3 bases from V and 6 bases from J, with 12 bases between. From germline, CDR1 is MDHEN and CDR2 SYDVKM. The CDR3 spans 13 residues. The CDR3 loop reads CASSFSVVGEQYF. CDR3 sequence (DNA): TGTGCCAGCAGTTTCTCGGTGGTTGGCGAGCAGTACTTC.